A single sample gave rise to the 23 T cell receptor beta chains below, sequenced in a study of shared clonotypes between healthy human individuals. TCRdb's table, derived via immunoSEQ multiplex PCR, lists solely in-frame clones and lacks some. The sample carries about 1.1 million clones, 70% to 85% recorded once. Sequencing input: memory CD4+ T cells from PBMCs. Subset denoted: CD45RA-negative fraction. Every receptor here comes from a young man in good health. Some clones in this sample may be carry-over from other donors' samples.

This sequence joins TRBV11-3 and TRBJ2-2; unclear D gene. V was trimmed by 5 bases and J by 5 bases, leaving 9 bases between them. The CDR3 loop spans 13 amino acids. Germline values: CDR1 SGHNT, CDR2 YENEEA. CDR3 sequence (DNA): TGTGCCAGCAGCCGTGAGTGGACCGGGGAGCTGTTTTTT. This translates into CASSREWTGELFF.

Remarks on this clone: This sample includes further DNA sequences coding for the same CDR3. The chain couples TRBV5-4 to TRBJ2-3; 12 positions agree with TRBD2. CDR3 length: 16 residues. Germline lookup yields CDR1 SGHNT and CDR2 YYREEE (reference sequence). V was clipped by 4 bases and J by 0 bases; unmatched bases: 3. This CDR3 reads CASSAGLAGSTDTQYF. The CDR3 region has the DNA TGTGCCAGCAGCGCCGGACTAGCGGGGAGCACAGATACGCAGTATTTT.

The rearrangement uses TRBV19 and TRBJ1-2; 8 bases align to TRBD1. V lost 6 bases to trimming and J lost 0 bases; unmatched junction nucleotides: 9. Germline CDR1 is LNHDA and CDR2 is SQIVND (reference sequence). The length of the CDR3 is 16 residues. This chain's CDR3 is CASSVQGALSNYGYTF. The CDR3 nucleotides read TGTGCCAGTAGCGTTCAGGGGGCGCTTTCTAACTATGGCTACACCTTC.

The rearrangement joins TRBV28 to TRBJ2-7, with D hard to call. Germline lookup yields CDR1 MDHEN and CDR2 SYDVKM. V was clipped by 6 bases and J by 0 bases, with 9 bases between them. CDR3 length: 13 residues. DNA for the CDR3: TGTGCCAGCAGCTCCCCATACTCCTACGAGCAGTACTTC. It encodes CASSSPYSYEQYF.

CDR3 loop: CASSTSRGYEQYF. In DNA form, the CDR3 reads TGTGCCAGCAGTACTAGCCGGGGCTACGAGCAGTACTTC. The chain links TRBV27 to TRBJ2-7, with D maybe TRBD2 (6 bases). V was cut by 5 bases and J by 3 bases, with 11 bases left in between. Germline assignment: CDR1 MNHEY and CDR2 SMNVEV (reference sequence). The CDR3 contains 13 residues.

The chain has TRBV11-3 and TRBJ2-2; D is perhaps TRBD2 (5 bases). CDR1 is SGHNT, CDR2 YENEEA, per germline. V lost 5 bases to trimming and J lost 7 bases, with 14 bases between them. This CDR3 contains 14 residues. CDR3 in amino acids: CASSPGSSIGELFF. The CDR3 DNA is TGTGCCAGCAGCCCGGGATCAAGCATCGGGGAGCTGTTTTTT.

J is TRBJ2-7 and V is TRBV30; D unclear. CDR1 is GTSNPN, CDR2 SVGIG, per germline (reference sequence). CDR3 length: 13 residues. The V gene lost 0 bases and the J gene lost 5 bases, with 11 bases spanning the gap. CDR3 nucleotide sequence: TGTGCCTGGAGTGTACTTTGGTGGCACGAGCAGTACTTC. It translates to CAWSVLWWHEQYF.

This clone came up once. The V call is TRBV28, the J call TRBJ1-2; D is ambiguous. The germline V and J ends were trimmed by 6 bases and 4 bases, with 9 bases remaining between them. The CDR3 extends over 12 amino acids. CDR1 is MDHEN and CDR2 is SYDVKM in the germline V gene. This chain's CDR3 is CASSRGIYGYTF. As DNA, the CDR3 is TGTGCCAGCAGCCGAGGGATCTATGGCTACACCTTC.

The V and J genes are TRBV6-1 and TRBJ1-2; TRBD1 matches 9 bases. This CDR3 has 15 amino acids. Trimming took 6 bases from V and 1 from J; bases not matched to a gene: 6. Germline V gene data show CDR1 as MNHNS and CDR2 as SASEGT. The CDR3 loop reads CASRETGGINYGYTF. CDR3 sequence (DNA): TGTGCCAGCAGGGAGACAGGGGGAATTAACTATGGCTACACCTTC.

As regards this clone: The sample has other DNA sequences that encode this CDR3 too. This chain joins TRBV11-3 and TRBJ1-1; D is ambiguous. The germline CDR1 and CDR2 sequences are SGHNT and YENEEA. The V gene lost 1 base and the J gene lost 3 bases, with 6 bases spanning the gap. The CDR3 is made up of 13 amino acids. CDR3 nucleotide sequence: TGTGCCAGCAGCTTAGCTGGAGACACTGAAGCTTTCTTT. Amino acids: CASSLAGDTEAFF.

The chain links TRBV6-1 to TRBJ2-7, with 8 bases aligning to TRBD2. Germline V gene lookup returns CDR1 MNHNS and CDR2 SASEGT. After removal of 2 bases from V and 5 bases from J, the junction contained 5 bases not matched to a gene. CDR3 length equals 14 residues. The CDR3, as DNA: TGTGCCAGCAGTGAAAGCGGGAGTCTCCACGAGCAGTACTTC. This encodes CASSESGSLHEQYF.

V and J are TRBV10-1 and TRBJ2-2; D unclear. Germline CDR1 and CDR2: WNHNN and SYGVQD (reference sequence). CDR3 length: 13 amino acids. V lost 4 bases and J 7 bases, leaving 10 bases between the germline ends. DNA for the CDR3: TGCGCCAGCAGTGTTGTCCGGAACGGGGAGCTGTTTTTT. This translates into CASSVVRNGELFF.

This clone was observed once. This chain joins TRBV11-3 and TRBJ2-7, with D perhaps TRBD2 (5 bases). Trimming pared 2 bases from V and 9 bases from J, leaving 14 bases between. The CDR3 loop spans 13 amino acids. Germline V CDR1 and CDR2: SGHNT, YENEEA. The CDR3 here is CASSLKNEGTQYF. Here the CDR3 DNA reads TGTGCCAGCAGCTTAAAAAATGAGGGTACGCAGTACTTC.

J is TRBJ2-3 and V is TRBV5-1, with D perhaps TRBD1 (6 bases). Germline CDR1 SGHRS, CDR2 YFSETQ. Trimming stripped 4 bases from V and 2 bases from J, with 17 bases between. This CDR3 contains 16 residues. CDR3 region: CASSPATGFITDTQYF. The CDR3 DNA is TGCGCCAGCAGCCCCGCGACAGGCTTCATCACAGATACGCAGTATTTT.

V is TRBV6-5 and J is TRBJ2-2, with D possibly matching TRBD2 (5 bases). The CDR3 runs 14 residues. Germline assignment: CDR1 MNHEY and CDR2 SVGAGI. V lost 8 bases, J lost 1 base, and 11 bases lay in between. The CDR3 here is CASEGTWNTGELFF. In DNA form, the CDR3 reads TGTGCCAGCGAGGGAACCTGGAACACCGGGGAGCTGTTTTTT.

This clone was counted at least ten times. V is TRBV5-1 and J is TRBJ2-3, with TRBD2 as a possible D gene (6 bases). Trimming removed 0 bases from V and 4 bases from J, with 9 bases in between. The CDR3 runs 14 residues. Germline V gene sequence: CDR1 SGHRS, CDR2 YFSETQ. In nucleotides, the CDR3 is TGCGCCAGCAGCTTGGCGGGAGTGGCAGATACGCAGTATTTT. Translating it yields CASSLAGVADTQYF.

This chain uses TRBV28 with TRBJ2-3; TRBD2 matches 14 bases. V shed 6 bases and J 6 bases; nucleotides not matched to a gene: 8. The germline gives CDR1 MDHEN, CDR2 SYDVKM. This CDR3 has 16 amino acids. The CDR3 protein is CASRQRTSGRWDTQYF. The CDR3 DNA sequence: TGTGCCAGCAGGCAACGGACTAGCGGGAGGTGGGATACGCAGTATTTT.

This chain uses TRBV5-1 with TRBJ2-7, with D uncertain. Deletions cut 7 bases from V and 0 bases from J, with 14 bases between. There are 14 residues in the CDR3. Germline V gene sequence: CDR1 SGHRS, CDR2 YFSETQ. CDR3 loop: CASWLDASSYEQYF. Here the CDR3 DNA reads TGCGCCAGCTGGCTGGACGCGAGCTCCTACGAGCAGTACTTC.

V and J are TRBV7-9 and TRBJ1-2; no definite D call. V lost 3 bases to trimming and J lost 3 bases, with 11 bases between them. Germline lookup yields CDR1 SEHNR and CDR2 FQNEAQ (reference sequence). There are 14 residues in the CDR3. CDR3 in amino acids: CASSFDLNDYGYTF. CDR3 nucleotide sequence: TGTGCCAGCAGCTTCGACTTGAACGACTATGGCTACACCTTC.

The CDR3 region has the DNA TGTGCCAAAGGCGGGGCGGGAGGGCCCGCCGGGGAGCTGTTTTTT. Translated: CAKGGAGGPAGELFF. The chain joins TRBV7-8 to TRBJ2-2, with 9 bases aligning to TRBD2. The trim removed 10 bases at V and 6 bases at J, leaving 12 bases unmatched. The germline CDR1 and CDR2 sequences are SGHVS and FQNEAQ. The CDR3 has 15 residues.

The chain carries TRBV11-2 and TRBJ2-7; a weak D match, TRBD1 (5 bases). CDR3 size: 15 residues. Between the trimmed V and J ends, which lost 1 base and 2 bases, there was a span of 12 bases. Germline V gene data show CDR1 as SGHAT and CDR2 as FQNNGV. CDR3 bases: TGTGCCAGCAGCTTAGGACAGCCTACTACCTACGAGCAGTACTTC. This sequence encodes CASSLGQPTTYEQYF.

V is TRBV30 and J is TRBJ1-1; D may be TRBD1 (5 bases). The germline V and J ends were trimmed by 3 bases and 4 bases, with 12 bases remaining between them. The CDR3 has 13 residues. Germline loops: CDR1 GTSNPN, CDR2 SVGIG (reference sequence). CDR3 DNA sequence: TGTGCCTGGAGAGGGGTGTTGGGCACTGAAGCTTTCTTT. As protein: CAWRGVLGTEAFF.

This chain's CDR3 is CASRPGGGLMNTEAFF. CDR3 DNA: TGCGCCAGCAGGCCCGGGGGCGGACTCATGAACACTGAAGCTTTCTTT. The V call is TRBV5-1, the J call TRBJ1-1, with D possibly being TRBD1 (6 bases). Germline-derived CDR1 and CDR2 are SGHRS and YFSETQ. V lost 5 bases, J lost 0 bases, and 17 bases lay in between. The CDR3 has 16 amino acids.